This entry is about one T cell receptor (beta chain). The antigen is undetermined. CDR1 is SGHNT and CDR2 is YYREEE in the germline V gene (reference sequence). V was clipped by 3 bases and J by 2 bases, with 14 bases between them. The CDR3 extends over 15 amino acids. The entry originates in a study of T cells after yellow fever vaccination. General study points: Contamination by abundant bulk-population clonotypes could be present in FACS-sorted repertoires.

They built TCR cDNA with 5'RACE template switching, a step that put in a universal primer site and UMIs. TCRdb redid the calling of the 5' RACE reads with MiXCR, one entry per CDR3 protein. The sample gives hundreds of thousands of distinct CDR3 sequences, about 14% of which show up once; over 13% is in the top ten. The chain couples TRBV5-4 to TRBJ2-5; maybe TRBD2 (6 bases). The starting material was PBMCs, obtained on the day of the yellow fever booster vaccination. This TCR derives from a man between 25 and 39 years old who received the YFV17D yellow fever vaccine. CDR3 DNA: TGTGCCAGCAGCTCCCCGGACGCGGGGCAAGAGACCCAGTACTTC. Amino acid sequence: CASSSPDAGQETQYF.